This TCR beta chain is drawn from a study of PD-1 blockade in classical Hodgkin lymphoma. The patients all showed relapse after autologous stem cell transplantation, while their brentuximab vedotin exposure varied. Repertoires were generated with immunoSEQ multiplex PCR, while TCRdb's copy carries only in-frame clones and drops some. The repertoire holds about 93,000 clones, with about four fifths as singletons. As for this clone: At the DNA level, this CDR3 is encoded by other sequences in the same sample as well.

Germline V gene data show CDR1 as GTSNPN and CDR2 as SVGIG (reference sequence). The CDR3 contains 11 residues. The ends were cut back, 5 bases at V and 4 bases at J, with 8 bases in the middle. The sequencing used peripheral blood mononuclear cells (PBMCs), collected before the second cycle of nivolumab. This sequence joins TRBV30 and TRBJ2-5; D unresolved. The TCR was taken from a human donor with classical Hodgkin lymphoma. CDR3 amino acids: CAWAVGETQYF. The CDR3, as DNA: TGTGCCTGGGCAGTTGGAGAGACCCAGTACTTC.